This T cell receptor beta chain derives from a study of T cells after yellow fever vaccination. TCRdb itself ran the 5' RACE reads through MiXCR, one entry per CDR3 protein. The sample has 200,000 to 300,000 distinct CDR3 sequences, roughly 13% seen once; the top ten hold roughly 0.5%. This CDR3 has 15 amino acids. V lost 8 bases to trimming and J lost 9 bases; unmatched junction nucleotides: 13. The germline V gene has CDR1 KGHSH and CDR2 LQKENI. Specimen: CD4+ T cells sorted from PBMCs, collected 45 days after the yellow fever booster vaccination. The TCR sequence derives from a man aged 30 to 45 who received the YFV17D yellow fever vaccine. The chain combines TRBV18 with TRBJ1-6; 7 bases align to TRBD1. The CDR3 loop reads CASTDQTGITSPLHF. The CDR3 nucleotides are TGTGCCAGCACCGACCAGACAGGGATTACTTCACCCCTCCACTTT.